This is a list of T cell receptor beta chains from one sample in a study of blood T cell repertoires in COVID-19. Libraries were prepared by immunoSEQ multiplex PCR; TCRdb keeps only in-frame clonotypes and omits some of them. The table includes some 300,000 clones, just under 90% detected once. The source material was peripheral blood. Receptors originate from a woman aged 45 to 65 with COVID-19, enrolled during active disease. The CDR3 runs from the conserved cysteine through the conserved F or W. D genes are given only for firm matches. Size tells how often a clone was seen (once, few, many) or the class of an expanded clone, and some rows leave it out.

abundance	v_gene	d_gene	j_gene	CDR3aa	CDR3nt
.	TRBV4-3	TRBD1	TRBJ2-3	CASSDGTGGTDTQYF	TGCGCCAGCAGCGACGGGACAGGGGGCACAGATACGCAGTATTTT
once	TRBV20-1	.	TRBJ1-5	CSASFGVLSNQPQHF	TGCAGTGCTAGTTTCGGGGTATTGAGCAATCAGCCCCAGCATTTT
.	TRBV18	TRBD1	TRBJ1-5	CASSYRQGFNQPQHF	TGTGCCAGCTCATATAGACAGGGCTTCAATCAGCCCCAGCATTTT
.	TRBV7-8	TRBD1	TRBJ2-1	CASSLREWDRQFSYNEQFF	TGTGCCAGCAGCTTGAGAGAATGGGACAGACAATTCTCCTACAATGAGCAGTTCTTC
.	TRBV7-9	.	TRBJ2-7	CASSPDVAVQYF	TGTGCCAGCAGCCCAGATGTAGCGGTGCAGTACTTC
.	TRBV14	.	TRBJ1-4	CASSQESVLNEKLFF	TGTGCCAGCAGCCAAGAGTCAGTGTTGAATGAAAAACTGTTTTTT
.	TRBV24-1	TRBD2	TRBJ2-5	CATSDTPSGRDKETQYF	TGTGCCACCAGTGATACGCCTAGCGGGAGGGATAAAGAGACCCAGTACTTC
.	TRBV2	TRBD1	TRBJ2-1	CASSSHGTDINEQFF	TGTGCCAGCAGTTCCCACGGGACAGATATCAATGAGCAGTTCTTC
.	TRBV5-1	TRBD2	TRBJ2-5	CASSLARLAGEAQYF	TGCGCCAGCAGCTTGGCTCGGCTAGCGGGAGAAGCCCAGTACTTC
.	TRBV19	.	TRBJ2-5	CASSADQETQYF	TGTGCCAGTAGTGCGGACCAAGAGACCCAGTACTTC
.	TRBV7-2	.	TRBJ1-2	CASAGSNYGYTF	TGTGCCAGTGCTGGGAGTAACTATGGCTACACCTTC
.	TRBV14	TRBD1	TRBJ1-2	CASSQYQTGSDGYTF	TGTGCCAGCAGCCAATACCAGACAGGGTCTGATGGCTACACCTTC
.	TRBV6-5	.	TRBJ2-7	CASRGTHSAYEQYF	TGTGCCAGCCGGGGGACGCACAGCGCCTACGAGCAGTACTTC
.	TRBV30	.	TRBJ1-2	CAWRSLGQVNTF	TGTGCCTGGAGGTCACTGGGGCAGGTCAACACCTTC
.	TRBV19	TRBD2	TRBJ2-3	CASSPIAGSIVTQYF	TGTGCCAGTAGTCCCATAGCGGGCAGTATAGTAACGCAGTATTTT
.	TRBV30	.	TRBJ1-1	CAWSGTARLMNTEAFF	TGTGCCTGGAGTGGGACAGCGAGACTCATGAACACTGAAGCTTTCTTT
.	TRBV7-6	TRBD1	TRBJ2-3	CASSPTTGATTDTQYF	TGTGCCAGCAGCCCTACTACAGGGGCGACCACAGATACGCAGTATTTT
.	TRBV29-1	.	TRBJ2-3	CSTEGLKTDTQYF	TGCAGCACAGAGGGTCTAAAGACAGATACGCAGTATTTT
.	TRBV10-1	TRBD1	TRBJ2-7	CASSKGTAYEQYF	TGCGCCAGCAGTAAGGGGACAGCCTACGAGCAGTACTTC
once	TRBV2	.	TRBJ2-7	CASSPGGLREQYF	TGTGCCAGCAGCCCGGGGGGCCTGAGGGAGCAGTACTTC
.	TRBV23-1	.	TRBJ2-5	CASSQSGDSAGVEQETQYF	TGCGCCAGCAGTCAATCAGGGGACTCGGCCGGGGTAGAGCAAGAGACCCAGTACTTC
.	TRBV9	TRBD1	TRBJ2-7	CASSPRTGTGFYEQYF	TGTGCCAGCAGCCCCCGAACCGGGACAGGGTTCTACGAGCAGTACTTC
once	TRBV6-8	.	TRBJ2-3	CASSPPGSRTTDTQYF	TGTGCCAGCAGCCCCCCGGGTAGCCGAACCACAGATACGCAGTATTTT
.	TRBV27	.	TRBJ1-4	CASSFRGLLNEKLFF	TGTGCCAGCAGTTTTCGGGGACTCTTGAATGAAAAACTGTTTTTT
.	TRBV29-1	TRBD2	TRBJ2-3	CSVTGSGGPTDTQYF	TGCAGCGTTACGGGGTCGGGAGGGCCAACAGATACGCAGTATTTT
.	TRBV6-5	TRBD1	TRBJ2-4	CASRPGTVKNIQYF	TGTGCCAGCAGACCCGGGACAGTAAAAAACATTCAGTACTTC
once	TRBV3-1/TRBV3-2	.	TRBJ1-1	CASSLSSRNTEAFF	TGTGCCAGCAGCCTCAGTTCCAGGAACACTGAAGCTTTCTTT
.	TRBV30	.	TRBJ2-7	CAWRRDRLGGEQYF	TGTGCCTGGAGACGGGACCGACTAGGTGGTGAGCAGTACTTC
.	TRBV27	.	TRBJ1-2	CASSPNNYGYTF	TGTGCCAGCAGCCCTAACAACTATGGCTACACCTTC
.	TRBV10-1	.	TRBJ2-5	CASSVARGPETQYF	TGCGCCAGCAGTGTTGCCAGGGGACCAGAGACCCAGTACTTC
.	TRBV6-2/TRBV6-3	.	TRBJ1-2	CASSYPPEGYGYTF	TGTGCCAGCAGTTACCCGCCAGAGGGCTATGGCTACACCTTC
once	TRBV6-5	TRBD1	TRBJ1-5	CASSNRDSYNQPQHF	TGTGCCAGCAGTAACCGGGACAGCTACAATCAGCCCCAGCATTTT
.	TRBV5-1	.	TRBJ1-3	CASRPTENGNTIYF	TGCGCCAGCAGACCGACAGAGAACGGAAACACCATATATTTT
.	TRBV7-3	TRBD2	TRBJ2-3	CASSSASGNTDTQYF	TGTGCCAGCAGCTCAGCTAGCGGAAATACAGATACGCAGTATTTT
.	TRBV7-9	TRBD2	TRBJ2-7	CASRDGTTYEQYF	TGTGCCAGCAGGGACGGGACTACCTACGAGCAGTACTTC
.	TRBV9	.	TRBJ2-6	CASGPARAAGANVLTF	TGTGCCAGCGGTCCGGCGCGGGCCGCTGGGGCCAACGTCCTGACTTTC
.	TRBV30	TRBD1	TRBJ2-7	CAWSGTGGKYEQYF	TGTGCCTGGAGTGGAACAGGGGGCAAATACGAGCAGTACTTC
.	TRBV19	.	TRBJ1-2	CASSIGLGYTF	TGTGCCAGTAGTATAGGTCTCGGCTACACCTTC
once	TRBV18	.	TRBJ2-6	CASSLRKGAGANVLTF	TGTGCCAGCTCCCTACGTAAGGGGGCTGGGGCCAACGTCCTGACTTTC
.	TRBV7-8	TRBD2	TRBJ2-5	CASSLAGTSGRRETQYF	TGTGCCAGCAGCTTAGCGGGGACTAGCGGGAGGAGAGAGACCCAGTACTTC
.	TRBV19	.	TRBJ1-2	CASSAREGYGYTF	TGTGCCAGTAGTGCCAGGGAGGGCTATGGCTACACCTTC
.	TRBV7-3	TRBD2	TRBJ2-1	CASSSRTSGNNEQFF	TGTGCCAGCAGCTCCCGGACTAGCGGCAACAATGAGCAGTTCTTC
.	TRBV4-3	.	TRBJ1-1	CASSQEFGALSEAFF	TGCGCCAGCAGCCAAGAGTTCGGAGCTCTCTCTGAAGCTTTCTTT
.	TRBV5-4	TRBD1	TRBJ2-1	CASSIYRGRSNEQFF	TGTGCCAGCAGCATCTACAGGGGGCGAAGCAATGAGCAGTTCTTC
.	TRBV5-4	.	TRBJ2-3	CASSKTQDRGTDTQYF	TGTGCCAGCAGCAAGACCCAGGACAGAGGCACAGATACGCAGTATTTT
.	TRBV29-1	.	TRBJ2-3	CSVGGATDTQYF	TGCAGCGTTGGAGGAGCCACAGATACGCAGTATTTT